The 17 T cell receptor beta chains below come from one sample, sequenced in a study of blood T cell repertoires in COVID-19. Generated by immunoSEQ multiplex PCR, the TCRdb table keeps only in-frame clones and is missing some. The top ten clones hold approximately 12% of a sample with hundreds of thousands of clones, roughly 85% of them seen once. The sequencing sample was made of peripheral blood. These receptors were obtained from a woman between 18 and 29 years old who had recovered from COVID-19.

The rearrangement links TRBV7-6 to TRBJ2-1; 12 bases line up with TRBD2. The CDR3 has 16 amino acids. With 5 bases clipped from V and 7 bases from J, the junction kept 9 bases outside the gene matches. The germline CDR1 and CDR2 sequences are SGHVS and FNYEAQ. The CDR3 spells CASSTPSGRAGNEQFF. Written as DNA, the CDR3 is TGTGCCAGCAGCACTCCTAGCGGGAGGGCCGGAAATGAGCAGTTCTTC.

V and J are TRBV5-5 and TRBJ2-5, with a possible D match to TRBD1 (6 bases). CDR3 length: 15 residues. V was cut by 2 bases and J by 2 bases, with 13 bases left in between. Germline assignment: CDR1 SGHKS and CDR2 YYEKEE (reference sequence). Here the CDR3 DNA reads TGTGCCAGCAGCTTTTACCCAGGGGTTCAAGAGACCCAGTACTTC. This codes for CASSFYPGVQETQYF.

The chain couples TRBV28 to TRBJ1-5, with D tentatively TRBD1 (6 bases). V lost 6 bases and J lost 7, with 13 bases in between. The CDR3 runs to 13 residues. CDR1 is MDHEN and CDR2 is SYDVKM in the germline V gene. CDR3 DNA sequence: TGTGCCAGCAGGTGGGGAGGGGGGCAGCCCCAGCATTTT. It yields the protein CASRWGGGQPQHF.

This chain uses TRBV10-3 with TRBJ1-5; 7 positions agree with TRBD1. The CDR3 loop spans 14 amino acids. The V gene end was trimmed by 9 bases and the J gene end by 3 bases; junction bases not matched to a gene: 8. CDR1 and CDR2 from the germline V gene are ENHRY and SYGVKD. The CDR3 DNA is TGTGCCATGTTACCGGGACAGTACAATCAGCCCCAGCATTTT. Amino acids: CAMLPGQYNQPQHF.

This clone was counted a few times. The rearrangement links TRBV7-9 to TRBJ2-1, with 12 bases lining up with TRBD2. The CDR3 totals 16 residues. Per the germline V gene, CDR1 is SEHNR and CDR2 is FQNEAQ (reference sequence). With V trimmed by 5 bases and J by 10 bases, 12 bases remained unmatched. In DNA form, the CDR3 reads TGTGCCAGCAGCCCGCCTAGCGGGAGGGCCATGGGCGAGCAGTTCTTC. It is translated as CASSPPSGRAMGEQFF.

The gene calls are TRBV6-2 or TRBV6-3 and TRBJ2-7; 11 positions agree with TRBD2. The germline CDR1 and CDR2 sequences are MNHEY and SVGEGT. The CDR3 runs to 16 residues. V dropped 2 bases and J dropped 3; count of bases not matched to a gene: 6. The CDR3 reads CASSYPQTSGSYEQYF. CDR3 sequence (DNA): TGTGCCAGCAGTTACCCACAAACTAGCGGGAGCTACGAGCAGTACTTC.

The rearrangement joins TRBV27 to TRBJ1-6; D not certain. The germline V gene has CDR1 MNHEY and CDR2 SMNVEV (reference sequence). The CDR3 spans 15 residues. V lost 1 base and J lost 10, with 14 bases in between. The CDR3 region has the DNA TGTGCCAGCAGTTTATATGACAATTCGGGATCACCCCTCCACTTT. Residues: CASSLYDNSGSPLHF.

The V call is TRBV18, the J call TRBJ1-4; TRBD1 aligns across 10 bases. CDR3 length: 16 amino acids. Trimming removed 1 base from V and 5 bases from J; junction bases left unmatched: 4. CDR1 and CDR2 from the germline V gene are KGHSH and LQKENI. The CDR3 loop is CASSPRTGQGNEKLFF. The CDR3 DNA is TGTGCCAGCTCACCACGTACGGGACAGGGGAATGAAAAACTGTTTTTT.

This sequence joins TRBV19 and TRBJ1-2; tentatively, D is TRBD1 (6 bases). V shed 3 bases and J shed 4 bases, with 18 bases lying between them. This CDR3 has 16 residues. The germline gives CDR1 LNHDA, CDR2 SQIVND (reference sequence). The CDR3 region is CASSMTGADTFYGYTF. The CDR3 DNA is TGTGCCAGTAGTATGACAGGAGCTGATACCTTCTATGGCTACACCTTC.

This chain joins TRBV27 and TRBJ1-3; no clear D. The CDR3 length is 16 residues. CDR1 and CDR2 (germline): MNHEY, SMNVEV (reference sequence). The ends were cut back, 6 bases at V and 0 bases at J, with 15 bases in the middle. The CDR3 sequence is CASRGGISTSGNTIYF. For the CDR3, the DNA is TGTGCCAGCAGGGGAGGGATATCGACCTCTGGAAACACCATATATTTT.

This clone was recorded only once. The chain recombines TRBV18 with TRBJ1-3; D not certain. Trimming shortened V by 6 bases and J by 4 bases, and 13 bases separated the two germline ends. This CDR3 spans 14 amino acids. Per germline, CDR1 KGHSH and CDR2 LQKENI. The CDR3: CASSSVSGGNTIYF. The CDR3 nucleotides read TGTGCCAGCTCTTCCGTATCGGGGGGAAACACCATATATTTT.

The genes are TRBV30 and TRBJ2-1, with 10 bases that match TRBD2. J lost 10 bases, V lost 3 bases, and 3 bases had no gene match. CDR1 is GTSNPN and CDR2 is SVGIG in the germline V gene (reference sequence). The CDR3 runs 12 residues. In DNA, the CDR3 is TGTGCCTGGAGAACGACTAGCGGGGAGCAGTTCTTC. This gives the protein CAWRTTSGEQFF.

The chain is built from TRBV7-2 and TRBJ1-2, with a tentative D call TRBD1 (6 bases). The V gene's germline CDR1 is SGHTA and CDR2 FQGNSA. V was pared by 2 bases and J by 3 bases, with 22 bases between. This CDR3 comprises 18 residues. Here the CDR3 reads CASSLSIVGGQPDYGYTF. The CDR3 coding sequence is TGTGCCAGCAGCTTAAGTATAGTTGGGGGACAACCTGACTATGGCTACACCTTC.

This chain joins TRBV28 and TRBJ1-3; no reliable D call. CDR3 size: 19 residues. The V end lost 5 bases, the J end lost 7 bases, and 30 bases lay between the germline ends. Germline V gives CDR1 MDHEN, CDR2 SYDVKM. The CDR3 DNA is TGTGCCAGCAGTCCCCGGGAAGTATATGTTTCGTTCGTGGAGAACACCATATATTTT. Its translation is CASSPREVYVSFVENTIYF.

V and J are TRBV5-4 and TRBJ1-1, with TRBD1 identical over 7 bases. CDR1 SGHNT and CDR2 YYREEE come from the germline V gene (reference sequence). With V trimmed by 2 bases and J by 0 bases, 4 bases remained unmatched. CDR3 size: 15 residues. CDR3 in amino acids: CASSFRGYMNTEAFF. CDR3 in DNA: TGTGCCAGCAGCTTCAGGGGGTACATGAACACTGAAGCTTTCTTT.

The rearrangement joins TRBV19 to TRBJ2-2; 9 bases line up with TRBD2. Germline CDR1 reads LNHDA; CDR2 reads SQIVND (reference sequence). The CDR3 runs 16 residues. This CDR3 is CASRLAGWKNTGELFF. CDR3 nucleotide sequence: TGTGCGAGTCGGCTAGCGGGATGGAAGAACACCGGGGAGCTGTTTTTT.

V usage is TRBV27 and J usage is TRBJ1-5; 7 bases fit TRBD1. J was trimmed by 7 bases and V by 6 bases; bases with no gene match: 6. CDR1 is MNHEY, CDR2 SMNVEV, per germline (reference sequence). The CDR3 runs to 13 residues. CDR3 nucleotides: TGTGCCAGCAGCCGGGACAGCGGACAGCCCCAGCATTTT. Amino acids: CASSRDSGQPQHF.